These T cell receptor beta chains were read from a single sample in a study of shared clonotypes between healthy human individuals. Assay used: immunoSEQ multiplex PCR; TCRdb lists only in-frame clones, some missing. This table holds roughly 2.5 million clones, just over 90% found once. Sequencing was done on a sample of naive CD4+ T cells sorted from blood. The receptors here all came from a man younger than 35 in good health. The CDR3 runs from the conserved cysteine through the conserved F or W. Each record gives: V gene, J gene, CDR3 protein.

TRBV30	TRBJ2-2	CAWRTHAGGTGELFF
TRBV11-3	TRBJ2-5	CASSLEGGGAAETQYF
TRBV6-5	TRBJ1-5	CASSYSPNQPQHF
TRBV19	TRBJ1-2	CASNQGDLGYTF
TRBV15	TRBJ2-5	CATSSDDPRGLTSGTQYF
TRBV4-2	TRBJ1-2	CASSQDQGPEGYTF
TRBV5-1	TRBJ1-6	CASSLVVQGNSPLHF
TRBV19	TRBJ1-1	CASIPGGRGRSGNTEAFF
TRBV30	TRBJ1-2	CAWSTTGYYGYTF
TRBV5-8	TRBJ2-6	CASSLQGSGANVLTF
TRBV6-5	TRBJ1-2	CASSLRTTYGYTF
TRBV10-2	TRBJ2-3	CASSEGGFTDTQYF
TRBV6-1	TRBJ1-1	CASSVTGFGTEAFF
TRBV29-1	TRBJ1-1	CSVAGPTGTEAFF
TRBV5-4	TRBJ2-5	CASSPDRGQETQYF
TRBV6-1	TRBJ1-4	CASSAARHRQF
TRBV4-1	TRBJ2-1	CASSQGSGGVYNEQFF
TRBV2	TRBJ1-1	CASSETGSTEAFF
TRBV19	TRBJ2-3	CASSTSSGGAPDTQYF
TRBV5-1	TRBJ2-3	CASSPGLSSTDTQYF
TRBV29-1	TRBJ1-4	CSAKDGGHEKLFF
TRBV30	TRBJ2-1	CALQGPAAGVVGNEQFF
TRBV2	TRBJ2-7	CASGKVRAYEQYF
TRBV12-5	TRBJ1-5	CASGSVLEGQLNQPQHF
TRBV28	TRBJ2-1	CASSLRLAGAYNEQFF
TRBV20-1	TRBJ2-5	CSASPQETQYF
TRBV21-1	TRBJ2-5	CATTPQGGGGETQYF
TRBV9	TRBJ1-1	CASSVVGTGWLNTEAFF